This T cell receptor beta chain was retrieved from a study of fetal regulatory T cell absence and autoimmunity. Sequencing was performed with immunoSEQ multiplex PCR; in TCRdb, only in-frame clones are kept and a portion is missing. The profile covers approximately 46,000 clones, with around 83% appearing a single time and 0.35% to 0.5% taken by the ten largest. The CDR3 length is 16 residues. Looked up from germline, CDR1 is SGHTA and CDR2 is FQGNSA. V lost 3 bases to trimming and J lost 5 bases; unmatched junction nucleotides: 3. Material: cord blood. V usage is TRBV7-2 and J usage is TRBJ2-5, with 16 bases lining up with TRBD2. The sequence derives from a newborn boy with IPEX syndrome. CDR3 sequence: CASSLRGLAGGETQYF. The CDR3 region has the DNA TGTGCCAGCAGCTTGAGGGGACTAGCGGGAGGGGAGACCCAGTACTTC. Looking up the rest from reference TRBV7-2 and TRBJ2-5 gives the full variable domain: GAGVSQSPSNKVTEKGKDVELRCDPISGHTALYWYRQSLGQGLEFLIYFQGNSAPDKSGLPSDRFSAERTGGSVSTLTIQRTQQEDSAVYLCASSLRGLAGGETQYFGPGTRLLVL.